One sample yielded the 7 T cell receptor beta chains listed below, sequenced in a study of type 1 regulatory T cells. Regarding the study as a whole: Compared with non-type 1 regulatory T cells, type 1 regulatory T cells showed a more restricted TCR repertoire.

These receptors are not linked to any known antigen. Each CDR3 protein is one row after TCRdb ran MiXCR on the reads. The sample includes 60,000 to 75,000 distinct CDR3 sequences, about a fifth of them seen just once. What was sequenced was cultured type 1 regulatory T (Tr1) cells, either the whole culture or a sorted fraction (not recorded which). The receptor set was obtained from a human donor in good health.

CDR3 DNA sequence: TGTGCCAGCAAGGCACCCAACACCGGGGAGCTGTTTTTT. It translates to CASKAPNTGELFF. This rearrangement joins TRBV7-2 to TRBJ2-2; D ambiguous. Trimming removed 7 bases at V and 2 bases at J, with 8 bases between. Germline CDR1 and CDR2: SGHTA and FQGNSA. CDR3 size: 13 residues.

This clonotype showed up just a few times. The gene calls are TRBV20-1 and TRBJ1-1; TRBD1 aligns across 7 bases. The CDR3 length is 12 residues. V trimming: 5 bases; J trimming: 11 bases; junction bases outside the gene matches: 11. Germline V lookup: CDR1 DFQATT, CDR2 SNEGSKA (reference sequence). CDR3 residues: CSAPQGVGEAFF. DNA for the CDR3: TGCAGTGCTCCCCAGGGGGTGGGTGAGGCTTTCTTT.

Turning to this clonotype: This may be a read error: a much more frequent sequence differs by one nucleotide. This chain joins TRBV5-6 and TRBJ2-2; D possibly matches TRBD1 or TRBD2 (5 bases each). The CDR3 sequence is 15 residues long. From germline, CDR1 is SGHDT and CDR2 YYEEEE. The CDR3: CAGSLGTVDTGELFF. The CDR3 region has the DNA TGTGCCGGCAGCCTGGGGACGGTTGACACCGGGGAGCTGTTTTTT.

The chain uses TRBV20-1 and TRBJ2-7; a weak D match, TRBD2 (5 bases). The CDR3 runs 12 residues. Between the trimmed V and J ends, which lost 6 bases and 9 bases, there was a span of 18 bases. The V gene's germline CDR1 is DFQATT and CDR2 SNEGSKA (reference sequence). This chain's CDR3 is CSASDDPAGQYF. For the CDR3, the DNA is TGCAGTGCATCGGACGATCCCGCGGGGCAGTACTTC.

This clonotype was detected many times. The V call is TRBV14, the J call TRBJ2-3; D tentatively fits TRBD1 or TRBD2 (5 bases each). The CDR3 has 12 residues. The germline gives CDR1 SGHDN, CDR2 FVKESK. V lost 4 bases and J 10 bases, leaving 12 bases between the germline ends. In DNA form, the CDR3 reads TGTGCCAGCAGCCCCCGGGGCTCGCCGCAGTATTTT. Amino acids: CASSPRGSPQYF.

On this clonotype: Germline is not matched at one junction end, which may reflect a read error. The chain is built from TRBV2 and TRBJ2-5, with a weak D call TRBD2 (5 bases). The germline V gene has CDR1 SNHLY and CDR2 FYNNEI. This CDR3 contains 14 residues. The CDR3 bases are TGTACCAGCAGTTTCGGAGGCAGAGAAGAGACCCAGTACTTC. As protein: CTSSFGGREETQYF. The complete variable domain, with remaining parts taken from reference TRBV2 and TRBJ2-5, reads EPEVTQTPSHQVTQMGQEVILRCVPISNHLYFYWYRQILGQKVEFLVSFYNNEISEKSEIFDDQFSVERPDGSNFTLKIRSTKLEDSAMYFCTSSFGGREETQYFGPGTRLLVL.

The chain has TRBV5-1 and TRBJ2-7; D is tentatively TRBD1 or TRBD2 (5 bases each). The germline V gene has CDR1 SGHRS and CDR2 YFSETQ. The CDR3 is made up of 15 amino acids. Trimming pared 0 bases from V and 4 bases from J, leaving 14 bases between. The CDR3 region has the DNA TGCGCCAGCAGCTTGGCTGGGGGTCCGAATTACGAGCAGTACTTC. Translating gives CASSLAGGPNYEQYF.